This record concerns one T cell receptor (beta chain) sequence. V dropped 6 bases and J dropped 4; count of bases not matched to a gene: 8. Looked up from germline, CDR1 is MNHEY and CDR2 is SVGEGT. CDR3 length equals 14 residues. The entry originates in a study of blood T cells in healthy people across ages. A sample-barcoded 5' primer and a J-beta primer mix were used in a second PCR of roughly 7 to 11 cycles. TCRdb re-called the 5' RACE reads with MiXCR, one entry per CDR3 protein. The sample has 1.2 million to 1.5 million distinct CDR3 sequences, approximately 59% seen once. The receptor was derived from a man in his late teens or twenties in good health. The sequenced sample consisted of blood. This chain joins TRBV6-2 or TRBV6-3 and TRBJ1-1, with 7 bases that match TRBD1. The CDR3 nucleotides are TGTGCCAGCAGAGATCAGGGGGGGAGCACTGAAGCTTTCTTT. Protein: CASRDQGGSTEAFF.